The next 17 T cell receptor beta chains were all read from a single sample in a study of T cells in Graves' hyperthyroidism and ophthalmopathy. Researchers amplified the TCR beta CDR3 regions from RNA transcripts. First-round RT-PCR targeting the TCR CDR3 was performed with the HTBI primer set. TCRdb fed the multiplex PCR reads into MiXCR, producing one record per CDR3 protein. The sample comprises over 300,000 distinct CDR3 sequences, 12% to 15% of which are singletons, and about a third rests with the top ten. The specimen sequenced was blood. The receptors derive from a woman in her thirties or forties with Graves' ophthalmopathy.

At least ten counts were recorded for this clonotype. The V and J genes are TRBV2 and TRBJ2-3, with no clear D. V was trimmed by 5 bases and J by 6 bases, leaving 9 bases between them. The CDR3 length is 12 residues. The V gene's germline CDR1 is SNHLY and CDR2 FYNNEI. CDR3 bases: TGTGCCAGCAGTAGGACCATGGATACGCAGTATTTT. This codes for CASSRTMDTQYF.

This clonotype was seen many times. The CDR3 bases are TGTGCCAGCAGCCCACCGGGGGCAGGTGAAAAACTGTTTTTT. Its protein product is CASSPPGAGEKLFF. The chain employs TRBV13 and TRBJ1-4; the D gene is possibly TRBD1 (6 bases). Germline V lookup: CDR1 PRHDT, CDR2 FYEKMQ (reference sequence). The CDR3 runs 14 residues. V dropped 5 bases and J dropped 7 bases, with 14 bases sitting between them.

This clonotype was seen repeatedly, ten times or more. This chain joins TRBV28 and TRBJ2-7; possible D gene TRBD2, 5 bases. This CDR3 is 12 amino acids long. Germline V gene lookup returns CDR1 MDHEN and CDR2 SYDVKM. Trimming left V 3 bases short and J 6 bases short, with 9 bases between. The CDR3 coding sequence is TGTGCCAGCAGTTTGGGAGTTGCCGAGCAGTACTTC. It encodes CASSLGVAEQYF.

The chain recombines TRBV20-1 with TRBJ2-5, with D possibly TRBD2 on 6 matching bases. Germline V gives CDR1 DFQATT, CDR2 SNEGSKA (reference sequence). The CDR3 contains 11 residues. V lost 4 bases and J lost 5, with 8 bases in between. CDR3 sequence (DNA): TGCAGTGCTAACCGGGGGGAGACCCAGTACTTC. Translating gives CSANRGETQYF.

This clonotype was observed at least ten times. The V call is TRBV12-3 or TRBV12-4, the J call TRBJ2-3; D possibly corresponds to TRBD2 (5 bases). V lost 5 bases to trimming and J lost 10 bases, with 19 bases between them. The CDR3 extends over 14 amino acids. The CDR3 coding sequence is TGTGCCAGCAGTAAAGATGGGCCCGGGGTTGCGCAGTATTTT. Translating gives CASSKDGPGVAQYF.

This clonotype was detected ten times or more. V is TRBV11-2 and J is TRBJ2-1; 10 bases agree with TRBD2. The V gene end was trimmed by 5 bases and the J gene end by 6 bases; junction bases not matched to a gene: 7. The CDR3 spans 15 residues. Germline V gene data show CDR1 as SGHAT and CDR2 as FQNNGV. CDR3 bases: TGTGCCAGCAGCCAGAGCGGGAGGGCCACCAATGAGCAGTTCTTC. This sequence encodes CASSQSGRATNEQFF.

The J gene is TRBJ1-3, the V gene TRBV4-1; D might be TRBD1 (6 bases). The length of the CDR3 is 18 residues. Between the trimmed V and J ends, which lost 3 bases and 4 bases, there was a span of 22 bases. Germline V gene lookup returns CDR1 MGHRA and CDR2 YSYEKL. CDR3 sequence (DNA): TGCGCCAGCAGCCACCTCAGGGGATCGCTTACCACGGGAAACACCATATATTTT. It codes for CASSHLRGSLTTGNTIYF.

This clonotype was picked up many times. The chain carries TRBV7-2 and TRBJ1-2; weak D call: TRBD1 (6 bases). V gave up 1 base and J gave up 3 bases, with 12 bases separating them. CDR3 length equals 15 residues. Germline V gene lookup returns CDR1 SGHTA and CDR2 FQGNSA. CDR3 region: CASSLGSRGDYGYTF. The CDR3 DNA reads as TGTGCCAGCAGCTTAGGGTCCAGGGGTGACTATGGCTACACCTTC.

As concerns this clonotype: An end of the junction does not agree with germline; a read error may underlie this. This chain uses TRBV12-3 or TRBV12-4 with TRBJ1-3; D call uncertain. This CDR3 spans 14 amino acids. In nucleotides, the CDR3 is TGTGCCAGCATTTTACAGTTACATGGAAACACCATATATTTT. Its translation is CASILQLHGNTIYF.

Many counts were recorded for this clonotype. The CDR3 reads CASSFSGNYNEQFF. The CDR3 nucleotides are TGTGCCAGCAGCTTCAGCGGGAACTACAATGAGCAGTTCTTC. The chain uses TRBV11-2 and TRBJ2-1, with 7 bases lining up with TRBD2. Germline assignment: CDR1 SGHAT and CDR2 FQNNGV. There are 14 residues in the CDR3. Trimming cost V 3 bases and J 3 bases; bases outside gene matches: 2.

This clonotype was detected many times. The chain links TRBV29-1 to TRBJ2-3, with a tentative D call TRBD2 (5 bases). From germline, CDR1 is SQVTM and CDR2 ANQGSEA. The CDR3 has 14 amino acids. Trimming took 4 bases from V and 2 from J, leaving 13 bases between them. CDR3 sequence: CSVGTGIVTDTQYF. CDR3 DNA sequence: TGCAGCGTTGGCACGGGGATAGTCACAGATACGCAGTATTTT.

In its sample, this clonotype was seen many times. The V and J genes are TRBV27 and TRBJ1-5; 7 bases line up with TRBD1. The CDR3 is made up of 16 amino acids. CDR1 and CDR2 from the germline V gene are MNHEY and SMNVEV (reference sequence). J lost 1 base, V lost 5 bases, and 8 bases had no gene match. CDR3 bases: TGTGCCAGCAGTGCGACAGGGCTAGGGAGCAATCAGCCCCAGCATTTT. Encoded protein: CASSATGLGSNQPQHF.

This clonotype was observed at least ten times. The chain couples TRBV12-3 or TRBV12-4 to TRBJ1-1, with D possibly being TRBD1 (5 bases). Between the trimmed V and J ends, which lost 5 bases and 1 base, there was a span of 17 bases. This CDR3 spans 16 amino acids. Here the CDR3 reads CASSPISGSGNTEAFF. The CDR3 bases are TGTGCCAGCAGTCCAATCTCAGGGTCCGGGAACACTGAAGCTTTCTTT.

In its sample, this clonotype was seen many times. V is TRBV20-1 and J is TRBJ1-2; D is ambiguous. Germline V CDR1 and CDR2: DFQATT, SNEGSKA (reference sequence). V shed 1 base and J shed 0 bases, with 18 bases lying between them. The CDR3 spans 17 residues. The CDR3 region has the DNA TGCAGTGCTAGAGCCACGGCGGACCGTCGCTCTAACTATGGCTACACCTTC. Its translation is CSARATADRRSNYGYTF.

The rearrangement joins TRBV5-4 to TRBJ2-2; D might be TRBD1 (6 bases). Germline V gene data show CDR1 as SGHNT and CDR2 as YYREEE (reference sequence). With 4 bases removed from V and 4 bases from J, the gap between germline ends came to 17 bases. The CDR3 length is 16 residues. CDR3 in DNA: TGTGCCAGCAGCAGACCGACAGGTCATAGCACCGGGGAGCTGTTTTTT. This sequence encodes CASSRPTGHSTGELFF.

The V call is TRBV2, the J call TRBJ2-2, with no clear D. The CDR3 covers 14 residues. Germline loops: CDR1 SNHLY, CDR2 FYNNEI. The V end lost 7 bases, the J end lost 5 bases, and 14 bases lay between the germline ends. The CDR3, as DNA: TGTGCCAGCAATGTCCTAACGAGAACCGGGGAGCTGTTTTTT. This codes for CASNVLTRTGELFF. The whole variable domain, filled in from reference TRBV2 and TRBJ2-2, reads EPEVTQTPSHQVTQMGQEVILRCVPISNHLYFYWYRQILGQKVEFLVSFYNNEISEKSEIFDDQFSVERPDGSNFTLKIRSTKLEDSAMYFCASNVLTRTGELFFGEGSRLTVL.

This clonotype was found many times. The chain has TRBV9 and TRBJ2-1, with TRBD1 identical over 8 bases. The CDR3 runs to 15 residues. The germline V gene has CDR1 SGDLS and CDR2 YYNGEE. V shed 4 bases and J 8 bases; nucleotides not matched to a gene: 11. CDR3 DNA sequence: TGTGCCAGCAGCCGTGCAGGACAGGGTTTCCATGAGCAGTTCTTC. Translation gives CASSRAGQGFHEQFF.